This T cell receptor (beta chain) derives from a study of regulatory T cells in long-lasting Graves disease. CDR3 size: 14 residues. V shed 5 bases and J 6 bases; nucleotides not matched to a gene: 5. CDR1 and CDR2 from the germline V gene are PRHDT and FYEKMQ (reference sequence). Time point indicated: newly diagnosed GD, antithyroid drugs for less than 3 months. RNA isolated from PBMCs was used to make the TCR library. Findings of the study overall: Graves' patients with persistent disease showed TCR diversity lower than patients newly diagnosed. TRBV28 was favored in persistent disease, as were TRBJ1-2 and TRBJ2-5.

This clonotype was detected a few times. Its antigen is unknown. According to the study, TCR beta libraries were built with iRepertoire HTBI primers and CDR3-region Arm-PCR. TCRdb processed the multiplex PCR reads anew with MiXCR; each CDR3 protein has one entry. The sample consists of 540,000 or so distinct CDR3 sequences, approximately 13% of them appearing once. These data are also associated with another study on T cells in Graves' hyperthyroidism and ophthalmopathy. That report notes: The hyperthyroidism patients had all been newly diagnosed, and their disease duration was under 2 months. Their ages ranged from 18 to 65 years. Ophthalmopathy could be told apart from stable hyperthyroidism with a 13 V-J model.

The sample consisted of peripheral blood mononuclear cells (PBMCs), taken at new diagnosis, from a patient treated with antithyroid drugs. V and J are TRBV13 and TRBJ1-3; 9 nucleotides agree with TRBD1. The clonotype originates from a man aged 25 to 40 with Graves disease. The DNA for the CDR3 is TGTGCCAGCAGCCCAGGACAGGGGATAAACACCATATATTTT. Encoded protein: CASSPGQGINTIYF. The full variable domain, rest sourced from reference TRBV13 and TRBJ1-3, is AAGVIQSPRHLIKEKRETATLKCYPIPRHDTVYWYQQGPGQDPQFLISFYEKMQSDKGSIPDRFSAQQFSDYHSELNMSSLELGDSALYFCASSPGQGINTIYFGEGSWLTVV.